A selection of T cell receptor beta chains follows, all from one sample in a study of human T cells and chemical hapten exposure. TCRdb re-called the RACE reads through MiXCR, storing one row per CDR3 protein. The sample consists of 340,000 or so distinct CDR3 sequences, around 7% of them appearing once. Sequencing was performed on whole blood, taken in connection with sensitization to the hapten diphenylcyclopropenone (DPC). The receptors stem from a woman under 30 with alopecia areata. Some clones in this sample may be carry-over from other donors' samples. CDR3s include the opening cysteine and the closing phenylalanine or tryptophan. The order of the fields is clone size, D gene, V gene, J gene, CDR3 DNA, CDR3 protein. A D gene is named only where the DNA matches it firmly. Size is omitted from some rows. Given values are once, few, many or a class for expanded clones.

clone size: -; D gene: -; V gene: TRBV6-5; J gene: TRBJ1-1; CDR3 DNA: TGTGCCAGCAGTCCCCTTCGGGGCCCAGAAGCTTTCTTT; CDR3 protein: CASSPLRGPEAFF
clone size: -; D gene: TRBD1; V gene: TRBV29-1; J gene: TRBJ2-5; CDR3 DNA: TGCAGCGCCCTCAGGGACAGGGGCGAGACCCAGTACTTC; CDR3 protein: CSALRDRGETQYF
clone size: few; D gene: TRBD1; V gene: TRBV6-5; J gene: TRBJ1-1; CDR3 DNA: TGTGCCAGCAGTTCCGTGACAGGGTTGAACACTGAAGCTTTCTTT; CDR3 protein: CASSSVTGLNTEAFF
clone size: many; D gene: -; V gene: TRBV13; J gene: TRBJ2-1; CDR3 DNA: TGTGCCAGCAGCTCGGAGACTGGTGCGGGGTCCTACAATGAGCAGTTCTTC; CDR3 protein: CASSSETGAGSYNEQFF
clone size: -; D gene: -; V gene: TRBV5-6; J gene: TRBJ2-4; CDR3 DNA: TGTGCCAGCAGCTTGGAAGCCAACAAAAACATTCAGTACTTC; CDR3 protein: CASSLEANKNIQYF
clone size: -; D gene: TRBD1; V gene: TRBV27; J gene: TRBJ1-1; CDR3 DNA: TGTGCCAGCAGTATACAGGGGACGGGGTCTGAAGCTTTCTTT; CDR3 protein: CASSIQGTGSEAFF
clone size: -; D gene: TRBD2; V gene: TRBV6-6; J gene: TRBJ2-7; CDR3 DNA: TGTGCCAGCAGGGATCGGACTAGTAGCTACGAGCAGTACTTC; CDR3 protein: CASRDRTSSYEQYF
clone size: few; D gene: -; V gene: TRBV7-6; J gene: TRBJ1-4; CDR3 DNA: TGTGCCAGCAGCTTAGGCCCCGAGCCAACCCTTAATGAAAAACTGTTTTTT; CDR3 protein: CASSLGPEPTLNEKLFF
clone size: -; D gene: -; V gene: TRBV20-1; J gene: TRBJ1-1; CDR3 DNA: TGCAGTGCTCTCTTGGGGGGTCTGAACACTGAAGCTTTCTTT; CDR3 protein: CSALLGGLNTEAFF
clone size: few; D gene: -; V gene: TRBV11-2; J gene: TRBJ1-1; CDR3 DNA: TGTGCCAGCAGCTTCGGGACCCTCGGCACTGAAGCTTTCTTT; CDR3 protein: CASSFGTLGTEAFF
clone size: many; D gene: TRBD2; V gene: TRBV20-1; J gene: TRBJ2-1; CDR3 DNA: TGCAGTGCTAGAGATCCTGGACTAGCGGGGGACTACAATGAGCAGTTCTTC; CDR3 protein: CSARDPGLAGDYNEQFF
clone size: many; D gene: -; V gene: TRBV5-1; J gene: TRBJ2-3; CDR3 DNA: TGCGCCAGCAGCTTCATGCCAGTTGGGGCAGATACGCAGTATTTT; CDR3 protein: CASSFMPVGADTQYF
clone size: -; D gene: TRBD1; V gene: TRBV10-3; J gene: TRBJ2-3; CDR3 DNA: TGTGCCATCAGTCGACAGGGGGCCGACACAGATACGCAGTATTTT; CDR3 protein: CAISRQGADTDTQYF
clone size: few; D gene: TRBD1; V gene: TRBV28; J gene: TRBJ1-1; CDR3 DNA: TGTGCCAGCAGTCCCGGTGGACAGGGAGCTGAAGCTTTCTTT; CDR3 protein: CASSPGGQGAEAFF
clone size: few; D gene: TRBD2; V gene: TRBV2; J gene: TRBJ2-5; CDR3 DNA: TGTGCCAGCAGTGCGGGACGCGGGGGAGAGACCCAGTACTTC; CDR3 protein: CASSAGRGGETQYF
clone size: -; D gene: -; V gene: TRBV14; J gene: TRBJ1-3; CDR3 DNA: TGTGCCAGCAGCCAAGATTTTGAGGGGTACTCTGGAAACACCATATATTTT; CDR3 protein: CASSQDFEGYSGNTIYF
clone size: -; D gene: -; V gene: TRBV5-1; J gene: TRBJ2-2; CDR3 DNA: TGCGCCAGCAGCTTACTAAGCGGAAGCTACGGGGAGCTGTTTTTT; CDR3 protein: CASSLLSGSYGELFF
clone size: many; D gene: TRBD2; V gene: TRBV11-3; J gene: TRBJ2-1; CDR3 DNA: TGTGCCAGCAGCCCTACTGGACTAGCGCCTGTACAGTTCTTC; CDR3 protein: CASSPTGLAPVQFF
clone size: few; D gene: -; V gene: TRBV10-2; J gene: TRBJ1-6; CDR3 DNA: TGCGCCAGCAGTGATGGAGACGGGGTTTTTTCACCCCTCCACTTT; CDR3 protein: CASSDGDGVFSPLHF
clone size: -; D gene: -; V gene: TRBV7-2; J gene: TRBJ2-1; CDR3 DNA: TGTGCCAGCAGCTCATATAGCGGCAGCTCCTACAATGAGCAGTTCTTC; CDR3 protein: CASSSYSGSSYNEQFF
clone size: -; D gene: TRBD2; V gene: TRBV11-2; J gene: TRBJ2-4; CDR3 DNA: TGTGCCAGCAGCACGTTGGCTAGCGGGGTCAAAGCCAAAAACATTCAGTACTTC; CDR3 protein: CASSTLASGVKAKNIQYF
clone size: few; D gene: TRBD1; V gene: TRBV5-1; J gene: TRBJ2-4; CDR3 DNA: TGCGCCAGCAGCCTGGACAGGGTAACCAAAAACATTCAGTACTTC; CDR3 protein: CASSLDRVTKNIQYF
clone size: -; D gene: TRBD1; V gene: TRBV5-5; J gene: TRBJ1-1; CDR3 DNA: TGTGCCAGCAGCTGGACAGGGGAGGTCACTGAAGCTTTCTTT; CDR3 protein: CASSWTGEVTEAFF
clone size: few; D gene: TRBD1; V gene: TRBV12-3/TRBV12-4; J gene: TRBJ1-4; CDR3 DNA: TGTGCCAGCACCCTCCAGACAGGGGGGTTAACCGAAAAACTGTTTTTT; CDR3 protein: CASTLQTGGLTEKLFF
clone size: few; D gene: TRBD1; V gene: TRBV2; J gene: TRBJ1-2; CDR3 DNA: TGTGCCAGCAGGGATGAAGGGACAGGGCTCTCTGGCTACACCTTC; CDR3 protein: CASRDEGTGLSGYTF
clone size: -; D gene: -; V gene: TRBV2; J gene: TRBJ1-2; CDR3 DNA: TGTGCCAGCATCCGATTCGCGAGGGAGCGGGACTATGGCTACACCTTC; CDR3 protein: CASIRFARERDYGYTF
clone size: many; D gene: -; V gene: TRBV20-1; J gene: TRBJ2-2; CDR3 DNA: TGCAGTGCTAGTGGGGGGGGCGCCGGGGAGCTGTTTTTT; CDR3 protein: CSASGGGAGELFF
clone size: -; D gene: -; V gene: TRBV27; J gene: TRBJ1-4; CDR3 DNA: TGTGCCAGCAGTTTAACGGGGGCCTCCACTAATGAAAAACTGTTTTTT; CDR3 protein: CASSLTGASTNEKLFF
clone size: -; D gene: TRBD1; V gene: TRBV27; J gene: TRBJ2-7; CDR3 DNA: TGTGCCAGCAGTCCTTCCCTAGCCGGACAGGGGGTGAAAGAGCAGTACTTC; CDR3 protein: CASSPSLAGQGVKEQYF
clone size: -; D gene: -; V gene: TRBV24-1; J gene: TRBJ2-5; CDR3 DNA: TGTGCCACCAGTCGGGGGTTCGGAGAGACCCAGTACTTC; CDR3 protein: CATSRGFGETQYF
clone size: -; D gene: TRBD1; V gene: TRBV6-2/TRBV6-3; J gene: TRBJ2-3; CDR3 DNA: TGTGCCAACCCTTCGGACAGGGGACCCCCAGATACGCAGTATTTT; CDR3 protein: CANPSDRGPPDTQYF
clone size: few; D gene: -; V gene: TRBV7-2; J gene: TRBJ2-1; CDR3 DNA: TGTGCCAGCAGCTTAGCTGTAGGGGTGCCGTCCTACAATGAGCAGTTCTTC; CDR3 protein: CASSLAVGVPSYNEQFF
clone size: many; D gene: -; V gene: TRBV7-2; J gene: TRBJ2-3; CDR3 DNA: TGTGCCAGCAGCCTATTTTCTATAGGCACAGATACGCAGTATTTT; CDR3 protein: CASSLFSIGTDTQYF
clone size: many; D gene: -; V gene: TRBV7-2; J gene: TRBJ2-3; CDR3 DNA: TGTGCCAGCAGCTACACAGGGTATACGCAGTATTTT; CDR3 protein: CASSYTGYTQYF
clone size: many; D gene: -; V gene: TRBV7-9; J gene: TRBJ1-1; CDR3 DNA: TGTGCCAGCAGCTTAGGAGCAGGGGCGGGGGTCACTGAAGCTTTCTTT; CDR3 protein: CASSLGAGAGVTEAFF
clone size: many; D gene: -; V gene: TRBV29-1; J gene: TRBJ1-2; CDR3 DNA: TGCAGCGTTGATGTCAGGTCCGCCTATGGCTACACCTTC; CDR3 protein: CSVDVRSAYGYTF
clone size: -; D gene: -; V gene: TRBV25-1; J gene: TRBJ2-1; CDR3 DNA: TGTGCCAGCAGTGTGGCCCCCGCGGGACGGACCGTGCATGAGCAGTTCTTC; CDR3 protein: CASSVAPAGRTVHEQFF
clone size: -; D gene: -; V gene: TRBV10-3; J gene: TRBJ1-6; CDR3 DNA: TGTGCCATCAGTGAGTCGCGTCTCGGGGAACTCCACTTT; CDR3 protein: CAISESRLGELHF
clone size: -; D gene: -; V gene: TRBV15; J gene: TRBJ2-3; CDR3 DNA: TGTGCCACCAGCTTACCTAGCGAGAGCACAGATACGCAGTATTTT; CDR3 protein: CATSLPSESTDTQYF
clone size: few; D gene: -; V gene: TRBV4-1; J gene: TRBJ1-2; CDR3 DNA: TGCGCCAGCAGCCAAGATCGTCCTTTCTCCCGCGATGGCTACACCTTC; CDR3 protein: CASSQDRPFSRDGYTF
clone size: few; D gene: TRBD1; V gene: TRBV7-9; J gene: TRBJ1-1; CDR3 DNA: TGTGCCAGCAGAGGACAGGGGGCGGATACTGAAGCTTTCTTT; CDR3 protein: CASRGQGADTEAFF
clone size: many; D gene: -; V gene: TRBV7-2; J gene: TRBJ1-4; CDR3 DNA: TGTGCCAGCAGCCGTCCGCGGGGCAGCGTAAAACTGTTTTTT; CDR3 protein: CASSRPRGSVKLFF
clone size: -; D gene: -; V gene: TRBV20-1; J gene: TRBJ2-3; CDR3 DNA: TGCAGTGCTAGAAGCACTGACACAGATACGCAGTATTTT; CDR3 protein: CSARSTDTDTQYF
clone size: -; D gene: TRBD2; V gene: TRBV7-8; J gene: TRBJ2-3; CDR3 DNA: TGTGCCAGCAGCTCGGGACAACTAGCGGCAGATACGCAGTATTTT; CDR3 protein: CASSSGQLAADTQYF
clone size: -; D gene: -; V gene: TRBV7-9; J gene: TRBJ1-5; CDR3 DNA: TGTGCCAGCAGCACCGGACAAGAAAGTTTCCGGGACCAGCCCCAGCATTTT; CDR3 protein: CASSTGQESFRDQPQHF
clone size: many; D gene: TRBD2; V gene: TRBV6-6; J gene: TRBJ2-1; CDR3 DNA: TGTGCCAGCACCCTCTCGACTAGCGGGAAGGTTGAGCAGTTCTTC; CDR3 protein: CASTLSTSGKVEQFF
clone size: -; D gene: -; V gene: TRBV2; J gene: TRBJ2-7; CDR3 DNA: TGTGCCAGCAGTGGGCAAATAGTATGGGATACGGGAGAGCAGTACTTC; CDR3 protein: CASSGQIVWDTGEQYF
clone size: many; D gene: -; V gene: TRBV5-5; J gene: TRBJ2-5; CDR3 DNA: TGTGCCAGCGGCCAAGAGACCCAGTACTTC; CDR3 protein: CASGQETQYF
clone size: many; D gene: TRBD1; V gene: TRBV4-2; J gene: TRBJ1-5; CDR3 DNA: TGTGCCAGCAGCCAAGAGACAGGGACCGGCAATCAGCCCCAGCATTTT; CDR3 protein: CASSQETGTGNQPQHF
clone size: many; D gene: TRBD1; V gene: TRBV7-9; J gene: TRBJ2-1; CDR3 DNA: TGTGCCAGCAGCTTAGGGGAACTCCGACAGGGGATAGATGAGCAGTTCTTC; CDR3 protein: CASSLGELRQGIDEQFF
clone size: -; D gene: -; V gene: TRBV12-5; J gene: TRBJ2-3; CDR3 DNA: TGTGCTAGTGGTTTGGTACTCAGCGGGCCCGCCCATACGCAGTATTTT; CDR3 protein: CASGLVLSGPAHTQYF
clone size: many; D gene: -; V gene: TRBV7-9; J gene: TRBJ2-4; CDR3 DNA: TGTGCCAGCAGCTTAGGACAGGATGAAAACATTCAGTACTTC; CDR3 protein: CASSLGQDENIQYF
clone size: -; D gene: TRBD1; V gene: TRBV7-2; J gene: TRBJ1-6; CDR3 DNA: TGTGCCAGTCGCACCGGGACAGGGTCAAATTCACCCCTCCACTTT; CDR3 protein: CASRTGTGSNSPLHF
clone size: few; D gene: -; V gene: TRBV2; J gene: TRBJ2-3; CDR3 DNA: TGTGCCAGCACCGACAGGGAGGGGGGCAGCACAGATACGCAGTATTTT; CDR3 protein: CASTDREGGSTDTQYF
clone size: -; D gene: -; V gene: TRBV4-3; J gene: TRBJ2-1; CDR3 DNA: TGCGCCAGCAGCCGAACGGGCCAATACAATGAGCAGTTCTTC; CDR3 protein: CASSRTGQYNEQFF